This TCR beta chain was recorded in a study of blood T cell repertoires in COVID-19. Study summary: COVID-19 samples collected from the United States, Italy and Spain covered acute and convalescent phases. T cells, B-cell-depleted T cells, or PBMCs supplied cDNA or gDNA.

Original methodology: Researchers report that nucleated cell counts were estimated from reference gene primer amplification. Libraries were prepared by immunoSEQ multiplex PCR; TCRdb keeps only in-frame clonotypes and omits some of them. V, J and clone size are those of that table, while D and trimming were read from the DNA. The data hold hundreds of thousands of clones, with roughly 89% observed a single time. Germline CDR1 SGHDT, CDR2 YYEEEE. With 5 bases removed from V and 4 bases from J, the gap between germline ends came to 17 bases. The CDR3 has 15 residues. The sequence was collected from a woman aged 18-29 years who had recovered from COVID-19. Material for sequencing was peripheral blood. The chain couples TRBV5-6 to TRBJ2-3; the D gene is possibly TRBD1 (6 bases). CDR3 sequence reads: CASSSLQGPADTQYF. CDR3 nucleotides: TGTGCCAGCAGTTCCCTCCAGGGGCCTGCAGATACGCAGTATTTT. The whole variable domain, filled in from reference TRBV5-6 and TRBJ2-3, reads DAGVTQSPTHLIKTRGQQVTLRCSPKSGHDTVSWYQQALGQGPQFIFQYYEEEERQRGNFPDRFSGHQFPNYSSELNVNALLLGDSALYLCASSSLQGPADTQYFGPGTRLTVL.